This TCR beta chain was observed in a study of post-analysis software for immune sequencing data. This clonotype was counted between two and nine times. What it binds is unknown. Study observations and caveats: Normalized Chao1 diversity in multiple sclerosis patients fell significantly below that of controls.

Every TCR beta cDNA library bore unique molecular identifiers. TCRdb independently ran MiXCR on the PCR reads; one entry per CDR3 protein. This sample carries hundreds of thousands of distinct CDR3 sequences, 53% of them seen once, and the ten largest clones take 4.6%. This receptor was taken from a girl between 10 and 17 years old with multiple sclerosis. The sample consisted of blood.

The CDR3 nucleotides are TGTGCCAGCAGCTTAAGGTGGACACTTGGGGACCGTCGAGCCAAAAACATTCAGTACTTC. Its translation is CASSLRWTLGDRRAKNIQYF. J is TRBJ2-4 and V is TRBV5-6; possibly TRBD1 or TRBD2 for D (5 bases each). There are 20 residues in the CDR3. The ends were cut back, 2 bases at V and 0 bases at J, with 24 bases in the middle. Germline-derived CDR1 and CDR2 are SGHDT and YYEEEE.